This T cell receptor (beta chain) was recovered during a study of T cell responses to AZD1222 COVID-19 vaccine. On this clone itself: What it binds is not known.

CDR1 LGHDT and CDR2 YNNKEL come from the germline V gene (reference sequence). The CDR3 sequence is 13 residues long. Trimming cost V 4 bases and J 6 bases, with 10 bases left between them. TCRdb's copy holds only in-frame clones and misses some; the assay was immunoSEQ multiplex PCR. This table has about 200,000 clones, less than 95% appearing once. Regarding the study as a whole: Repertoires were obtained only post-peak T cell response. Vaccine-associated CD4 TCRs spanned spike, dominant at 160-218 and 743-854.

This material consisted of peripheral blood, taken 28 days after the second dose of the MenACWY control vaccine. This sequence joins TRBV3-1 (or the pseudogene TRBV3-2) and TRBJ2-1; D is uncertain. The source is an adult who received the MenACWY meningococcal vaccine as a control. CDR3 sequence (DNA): TGTGCCAGCAGCCGTACCTCCCTCAATGAGCAGTTCTTC. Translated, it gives CASSRTSLNEQFF.